Listed here are 31 T cell receptor beta chains from one sample, sequenced in a study of glioma-infiltrating T cells. Amplification of TCR alpha and beta CDR3 regions from RNA used iRepertoire nested multiplex PCR. TCRdb reprocessed the multiplex PCR reads with MiXCR, giving one entry per CDR3 protein. The data show fewer than 250,000 distinct CDR3 sequences, approximately 30% seen once. Material for sequencing was glioma tissue, nonneoplastic brain tissue, or PBMCs (not recorded which). These receptors originate from a human donor with low-grade glioma or glioblastoma, undergoing nonglioma brain surgery, or in good health (not recorded which).

J is TRBJ2-3 and V is TRBV20-1; D is unclear. This CDR3 contains 14 residues. From germline, CDR1 is DFQATT and CDR2 SNEGSKA (reference sequence). V dropped 6 bases and J dropped 5 bases, with 18 bases sitting between them. CDR3 region: CSAFHGLAKDTQYF. In DNA, the CDR3 is TGCAGTGCCTTTCATGGCCTCGCCAAAGATACGCAGTATTTT.

This clonotype was counted at least ten times. The J gene is TRBJ2-5, the V gene TRBV20-1, with TRBD2 identical over 7 bases. J gave up 3 bases and V 3 bases, and 10 bases lay outside the gene matches. The V gene's germline CDR1 is DFQATT and CDR2 SNEGSKA (reference sequence). The CDR3 has 15 residues. CDR3 amino acids: CSARPAREVEETQYF. The CDR3 region has the DNA TGCAGTGCTAGGCCAGCCCGGGAGGTGGAAGAGACCCAGTACTTC.

This clonotype has a handful of counts. CDR3 amino acids: CASTLAAQETQYF. CDR3 sequence (DNA): TGTGCCAGCACACTAGCGGCTCAAGAGACCCAGTACTTC. The chain is built from TRBV7-9 and TRBJ2-5; 8 nucleotides match TRBD2. Germline CDR1 SEHNR, CDR2 FQNEAQ (reference sequence). The junction had 3 bases not matched to a gene; V was cut back by 7 bases and J by 2 bases. The length of the CDR3 is 13 residues.

On this clonotype itself: This may stem from a read error, because a much larger clone lies one nucleotide away. V usage is TRBV4-1 and J usage is TRBJ2-3; weak D call: TRBD2 (5 bases). This CDR3 comprises 15 residues. The germline V gene encodes CDR1 MGHRA and CDR2 YSYEKL. CDR3 region: CASIQVAEGADTQYF. In nucleotides, the CDR3 is TGCGCCAGCATCCAAGTGGCCGAGGGCGCAGATACGCAGTATTTT.

With respect to this clonotype: The germline gene is not matched at one end of the junction; a read error may be the cause. The chain couples TRBV6-2 or TRBV6-3 to TRBJ2-7; D might be TRBD2 (7 bases). Germline CDR1 MNHEY, CDR2 SVGEGT. The CDR3 has 19 residues. The CDR3 nucleotides read TGCGCCAGCAGTTACGATAGTTTGAGAGCGGGACAACGAACCTACGAGCAGTACTTC. It encodes CASSYDSLRAGQRTYEQYF.

In its sample, this clonotype was seen many times. Lacking the conserved final phenylalanine or tryptophan, this CDR3 likely reflects a read error. The chain links TRBV7-6 to TRBJ2-1; no clear D gene. The germline CDR1 and CDR2 sequences are SGHVS and FNYEAQ. V lost 1 base to trimming and J lost 7 bases, with 14 bases between them. The CDR3 spans 15 residues. CDR3 coding DNA: TGTGCCAGCAGCTTAGTAGTAAAACTTGGAAATGAGCAGTTCTCC. It encodes CASSLVVKLGNEQFS.

As concerns this clonotype: This could be a read error, since a much larger clone is one nucleotide away. V is TRBV27 and J is TRBJ2-7; 7 nucleotides line up with TRBD1. CDR1 MNHEY and CDR2 SMNVEV come from the germline V gene (reference sequence). The CDR3 consists of 13 residues. DNA of the CDR3: TGCGCCAGCAGTGACGGGACAGCCTTCCAGCAGTACTTC. Translating gives CASSDGTAFQQYF.

With regard to this clonotype: A much larger clone is a single base away; this may be a read error. The rearrangement links TRBV4-3 to TRBJ2-5; 9 bases line up with TRBD2. The junction had 7 bases not matched to a gene; V was cut back by 5 bases and J by 3 bases. The CDR3 extends over 15 amino acids. The germline gives CDR1 LGHNA, CDR2 YSLEER. CDR3: CASSAGTSIEETQYF. CDR3 sequence (DNA): TGCGCCAGCAGCGCCGGGACTAGCATCGAAGAGACCCAGTACTTC.

Points on this clonotype: The CDR3 end shows no conserved phenylalanine or tryptophan, and so a read error is likely. The V gene is TRBV27, the J gene TRBJ1-2; the D is unclear. This CDR3 region has 13 residues. Trimming took 5 bases from V and 5 from J, leaving 12 bases between them. Germline values: CDR1 MNHEY, CDR2 SMNVEV (reference sequence). Here the CDR3 reads CASSPEGTYGYTL. CDR3 nucleotide sequence: TGTGCCAGCAGTCCGGAGGGTACTTATGGCTACACCCTC.

This clonotype was detected many times. The chain has TRBV6-1 and TRBJ1-2, with no clear D. Trimming removed 3 bases from V and 3 bases from J, with 8 bases in between. Germline V lookup: CDR1 MNHNS, CDR2 SASEGT. This CDR3 contains 13 residues. For the CDR3, the DNA is TGTGCCAGCAGTGATAGTCTGGACTATGGCTACACCTTC. As protein: CASSDSLDYGYTF.

This clonotype was observed many times. The rearrangement joins TRBV29-1 to TRBJ2-2; D gene unclear. The V and J ends lost 4 bases and 5 bases respectively, with 8 bases between them. CDR3 length: 12 residues. CDR1 and CDR2 (germline): SQVTM, ANQGSEA. The CDR3 bases are TGCAGCGTTGTGAATCAAACCGGGGAGCTGTTTTTT. It translates to CSVVNQTGELFF.

This clonotype was detected ten times or more. This rearrangement joins TRBV27 to TRBJ2-1; 12 bases match TRBD2. Germline V gene lookup returns CDR1 MNHEY and CDR2 SMNVEV (reference sequence). The V and J ends lost 5 bases and 2 bases, in that order; junction bases with no gene match: 13. The CDR3 is 19 residues long. This CDR3 reads CASSQRGTSGPRAYNEQFF. DNA for the CDR3: TGTGCCAGCAGTCAGCGGGGGACTAGCGGGCCGCGAGCCTACAATGAGCAGTTCTTC.

The sample holds a few counts of this clonotype. This chain joins TRBV18 and TRBJ1-3; D not resolved. CDR3 size: 17 residues. The germline V and J ends were trimmed by 3 bases and 7 bases, with 22 bases remaining between them. CDR1 is KGHSH and CDR2 is LQKENI in the germline V gene. CDR3 nucleotides: TGTGCCAGCTCACCTTTCCTCGGAACACGGACCGGGAACACCATATATTTT. It translates to CASSPFLGTRTGNTIYF.

This clonotype was seen once. The chain combines TRBV5-8 with TRBJ1-5; D ambiguous. CDR1 SGHTS and CDR2 YDEGEE come from the germline V gene. With 4 bases removed from V and 6 bases from J, the gap between germline ends came to 14 bases. CDR3 length: 14 residues. The CDR3 sequence: CASSPEMGSQPQHF. DNA of the CDR3: TGTGCCAGCAGCCCAGAGATGGGTAGTCAGCCCCAGCATTTT.

This clonotype was seen repeatedly, ten times or more. V is TRBV20-1 and J is TRBJ2-7, with a tentative D call TRBD1 (5 bases). The V end was cut by 5 bases, the J end by 7 bases, with 12 bases between. The CDR3 sequence is 11 residues long. Germline V CDR1 and CDR2: DFQATT, SNEGSKA (reference sequence). CDR3 in amino acids: CSASRRQEQYF. CDR3 DNA: TGCAGTGCTTCCCGACGACAGGAGCAGTACTTC.

As regards this clonotype: A much larger clone lies a single base off, so this may be a read error. The chain employs TRBV5-1 and TRBJ2-7, with TRBD2 matching over 8 bases. The V and J ends lost 4 bases and 7 bases, in that order; junction bases with no gene match: 7. Germline V gives CDR1 SGHRS, CDR2 YFSETQ. The CDR3 runs 13 residues. CDR3 in amino acids: CASSIGLAREQYF. CDR3 sequence (DNA): TGCGCCAGCAGCATCGGACTAGCTCGTGAGCAGTACTTC.

The chain joins TRBV12-3 or TRBV12-4 to TRBJ2-6; D might be TRBD1 or TRBD2, each matching 5 bases. There are 15 residues in the CDR3. Trimming removed 5 bases at V and 0 bases at J, with 8 bases between. CDR3 sequence reads: CASSPGTSGANVLTF. Written as DNA, the CDR3 is TGTGCCAGCAGTCCCGGGACCTCTGGGGCCAACGTCCTGACTTTC.

This clonotype showed up many times. The chain couples TRBV2 to TRBJ2-3, with D hard to call. Germline V gene sequence: CDR1 SNHLY, CDR2 FYNNEI. The CDR3 is 13 residues long. V lost 6 bases, J lost 2 bases, and 9 bases lay in between. The CDR3 spells CASRRQLTDTQYF. As DNA, the CDR3 is TGTGCCAGCAGGAGGCAGCTCACAGATACGCAGTATTTT. Based on the CDR3 plus reference TRBV2 and TRBJ2-3, the full variable domain is EPEVTQTPSHQVTQMGQEVILRCVPISNHLYFYWYRQILGQKVEFLVSFYNNEISEKSEIFDDQFSVERPDGSNFTLKIRSTKLEDSAMYFCASRRQLTDTQYFGPGTRLTVL.

Concerning this clonotype: This may arise from a read error, as a much more abundant clone is one base away. The conserved final phenylalanine or tryptophan is absent from the CDR3, which likely points to a read error. The gene calls are TRBV29-1 and TRBJ1-1; TRBD1 is a possible D gene (6 bases). The CDR3 spans 10 residues. V lost 7 bases and J 7 bases, leaving 10 bases between the germline ends. Germline loops: CDR1 SQVTM, CDR2 ANQGSEA. CDR3 region: CSGRQVEAFL. Written as DNA, the CDR3 is TGCAGCGGGCGACAGGTTGAAGCTTTCCTT.

In regard to this clonotype: A junction boundary mismatches the germline segment, possibly from a read error. The V gene is TRBV7-6, the J gene TRBJ2-1, with 7 positions matching TRBD1. This CDR3 spans 16 amino acids. Germline V CDR1 and CDR2: SGHVS, FNYEAQ. The CDR3 coding sequence is TGTGCCAGCAGCCTAAACACAGGGGCCCAATACAATGAGCAGTTATTC. This gives the protein CASSLNTGAQYNEQLF. Using reference TRBV7-6 and TRBJ2-1 for the parts outside the CDR3, the full variable domain is GAGVSQSPRYKVTKRGQDVALRCDPISGHVSLYWYRQALGQGPEFLTYFNYEAQQDKSGLPNDRFSAERPEGSISTLTIQRTEQRDSAMYRCASSLNTGAQYNEQLFGPGTRLTVL.

This clonotype was observed a few times. With a much larger clone just one base away, this may be a read error. The CDR3, as DNA: TGTGCCAGCAGCTTAGAGGGGCTCCACACAGATACGCAGTATTTT. Translated: CASSLEGLHTDTQYF. The chain uses TRBV7-9 and TRBJ2-3; tentatively, D is TRBD1 (5 bases). The germline gives CDR1 SEHNR, CDR2 FQNEAQ (reference sequence). The CDR3 has 15 residues. V dropped 1 base and J dropped 2 bases, with 10 bases sitting between them.

This chain joins TRBV5-1 and TRBJ2-5, with unresolved D. CDR3 length: 14 residues. Germline-derived CDR1 and CDR2 are SGHRS and YFSETQ. V was pared by 0 bases and J by 1 base, with 7 bases between. CDR3 DNA sequence: TGCGCCAGCAGCTTGGCCCCCATCCAAGAGACCCAGTACTTC. Amino acids: CASSLAPIQETQYF.

This clonotype was counted ten times or more. CDR3 DNA sequence: TGTGCCAGCAGTTCCCTGGGGACAGGGTGGAACCAAGAGACCCAGTACTTC. Translated, it gives CASSSLGTGWNQETQYF. The rearrangement joins TRBV6-1 to TRBJ2-5; 9 bases agree with TRBD1. CDR1 MNHNS and CDR2 SASEGT come from the germline V gene. The CDR3 is 17 residues long. The junction had 10 bases not matched to a gene; V was cut back by 5 bases and J by 0 bases.

This clonotype occurred many times. The chain uses TRBV28 and TRBJ2-5, with 8 bases lining up with TRBD2. V lost 3 bases, J lost 2 bases, and 5 bases stayed unmatched. Germline V gives CDR1 MDHEN, CDR2 SYDVKM. This CDR3 is built from 15 residues. CDR3 region: CASSFATSGQETQYF. The CDR3 DNA sequence: TGTGCCAGCAGTTTCGCTACTAGCGGACAAGAGACCCAGTACTTC.

This clonotype was detected once. A read error may produce the germline difference seen at one junction end. J is TRBJ1-1 and V is TRBV20-1; D may be TRBD1 (6 bases). Germline V gives CDR1 DFQATT, CDR2 SNEGSKA (reference sequence). The CDR3 sequence is 12 residues long. CDR3 DNA: TGCAGTGCCCGGACAGTGAACACTGAAGCATTATTT. It translates to CSARTVNTEALF.

The chain links TRBV7-3 to TRBJ2-7; D might be TRBD2 (7 bases). The germline gives CDR1 SGHTA, CDR2 FQGTGA. Trimming took off 0 bases at V and 0 bases at J, with 21 bases between the two ends. The length of the CDR3 is 19 residues. CDR3 residues: CASSLTGTTTSRSSYEQYF. The DNA of the CDR3 is TGTGCCAGCAGCTTAACCGGGACAACGACTAGCCGGAGCTCCTACGAGCAGTACTTC.

As for this clonotype: This sequence may be a read error, since a much larger clone differs from it by one base. CDR3 loop: CSVDLAGVIGEQYF. In DNA form, the CDR3 reads TGCAGCGTTGATTTAGCGGGGGTGATCGGTGAGCAGTACTTC. The chain uses TRBV29-1 and TRBJ2-7, with 9 bases that match TRBD2. The germline CDR1 and CDR2 sequences are SQVTM and ANQGSEA. The V segment lost 3 bases and the J segment 7 bases; nucleotides outside the gene matches: 10. The CDR3 extends over 14 amino acids.

This clonotype was counted at least ten times. V and J are TRBV20-1 and TRBJ2-7; TRBD2 matches 14 bases. The CDR3 consists of 14 residues. J lost 1 base, V lost 5 bases, and 1 base had no gene match. Germline lookup yields CDR1 DFQATT and CDR2 SNEGSKA (reference sequence). The CDR3 region is CSAWTSGRSYEQYF. CDR3 coding DNA: TGCAGTGCTTGGACTAGCGGGAGGTCCTACGAGCAGTACTTC.

Turning to this clonotype: At one end, the junction sequence differs from germline, possibly due to a read error. The chain is built from TRBV4-3 and TRBJ2-1; 8 bases fit TRBD2. Per the germline V gene, CDR1 is LGHNA and CDR2 is YSLEER. This CDR3 contains 17 residues. The CDR3: CASSQDPDAAGGNEQLF. CDR3 coding DNA: TGCGCCAGCAGCCAAGATCCAGACGCTGCGGGAGGCAATGAGCAGCTCTTC.

In regard to this clonotype: One end of the junction does not line up with germline, which may come from a read error. The CDR3 spells CAGSPARVNTEDFF. The DNA for the CDR3 is TGTGCCGGCAGCCCCGCGAGGGTGAACACTGAAGATTTCTTT. This chain uses TRBV7-9 with TRBJ1-1, with unresolved D. Germline assignment: CDR1 SEHNR and CDR2 FQNEAQ (reference sequence). The CDR3 runs 14 residues. Supplemented by reference TRBV7-9 and TRBJ1-1, the full variable domain reads DTGVSQNPRHKITKRGQNVTFRCDPISEHNRLYWYRQTLGQGPEFLTYFQNEAQLEKSRLLSDRFSAERPKGSFSTLEIQRTEQGDSAMYLCAGSPARVNTEDFFGQGTRLTVV.

Concerning this clonotype: This may be a read error, as it is one base from a much larger clone. The gene calls are TRBV7-9 and TRBJ1-5, with D tentatively TRBD1 (6 bases). Germline CDR1 SEHNR, CDR2 FQNEAQ (reference sequence). The CDR3 extends over 15 amino acids. In DNA form, the CDR3 reads TGTGCCGGCAGTCAAACAGGGAATAGCAATCAGCCCCAGCATTTT. This gives the protein CAGSQTGNSNQPQHF.